This T cell receptor beta chain was observed in a study of shared clonotypes between healthy human individuals. V lost 0 bases and J lost 5, with 5 bases in between. Germline CDR1 and CDR2: LNHDA and SQIVND (reference sequence). The CDR3 has 13 residues. This clone was counted at least ten times. Profiled with immunoSEQ multiplex PCR; TCRdb holds only in-frame clones, not every one. The table has about 230,000 clones, 60% to 80% seen once. The clonotype originates from a man aged 30 to 39 in good health. Sequencing was done on a sample of memory CD4+ T cells sorted from blood. Subset described: CD45RA-negative fraction. V gene TRBV19 combines with J gene TRBJ1-5; tentative D call: TRBD1 (5 bases). CDR3: CASSIEGHQPQHF. The CDR3 bases are TGTGCCAGTAGTATAGAGGGACATCAGCCCCAGCATTTT.